This T cell receptor beta chain was sequenced for a study of shared clonotypes between healthy human individuals. Study information: CD8 memory received one plate per donor, CD8 naive two, CD4 memory three and CD4 naive three. Study results and limitations: Some clonotypes were shared by all four sorted-subset donors, while others were not shared. The non-shared ones had lower generation probabilities than the shared ones.

Concerning this clone: Its antigen is not identified.

At deep level, the assay was performed. Clones were read by immunoSEQ multiplex PCR, and TCRdb kept only the in-frame ones, dropping some. The table lists 2 million or so clones, 95% of them singletons, with more than 0.1% in the top ten. Germline V lookup: CDR1 SNHLY, CDR2 FYNNEI. The CDR3 is made up of 13 amino acids. V was shortened by 8 bases and J by 5 bases, with 15 bases between the two germline ends. CD4+ cells underwent separation, giving CD45RA+ naive and CD45RA-negative memory subsets. This clonotype was obtained from a man between 18 and 29 years old in good health. This sequence joins TRBV2 and TRBJ1-2; D gene uncertain. Sequenced material: naive CD4+ T cells sorted from blood. This sample's subset: CD45RA+ positively selected. CDR3 DNA sequence: TGTGCCAGCGGCGGGGAGTCGAGGTATGGCTACACCTTC. It yields the protein CASGGESRYGYTF. The full variable domain, its missing parts supplied by reference TRBV2 and TRBJ1-2, is EPEVTQTPSHQVTQMGQEVILRCVPISNHLYFYWYRQILGQKVEFLVSFYNNEISEKSEIFDDQFSVERPDGSNFTLKIRSTKLEDSAMYFCASGGESRYGYTFGSGTRLTVV.